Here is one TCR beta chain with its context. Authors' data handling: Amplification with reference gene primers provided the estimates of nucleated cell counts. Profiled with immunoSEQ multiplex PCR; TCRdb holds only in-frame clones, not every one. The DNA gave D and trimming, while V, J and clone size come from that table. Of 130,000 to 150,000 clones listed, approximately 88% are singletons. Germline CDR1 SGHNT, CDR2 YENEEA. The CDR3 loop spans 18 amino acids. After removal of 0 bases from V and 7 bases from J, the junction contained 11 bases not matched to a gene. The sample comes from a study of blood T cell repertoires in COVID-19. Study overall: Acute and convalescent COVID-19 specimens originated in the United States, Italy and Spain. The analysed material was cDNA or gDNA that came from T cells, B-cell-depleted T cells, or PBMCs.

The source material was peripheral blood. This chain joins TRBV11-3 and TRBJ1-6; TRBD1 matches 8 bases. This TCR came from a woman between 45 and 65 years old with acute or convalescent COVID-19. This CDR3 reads CASSLDLETGAPNSPLHF. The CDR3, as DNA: TGTGCCAGCAGCTTAGACCTAGAGACAGGGGCCCCGAATTCACCCCTCCACTTT.